This T cell receptor (beta chain) derives from a study of Ad26.COV2.S vaccination and SARS-CoV-2 variants (dated by TCRdb to about 2021). Background on the whole study: Vaccine-arm donors were drawn from COV1001, a multicentre, randomized, double-blind, placebo-controlled phase I-IIa trial of Ad26.COV2.S in healthy adults. The TCR-sequenced set comprised approximately 30 samples: some 20 Ad26.COV2.S vaccine recipients, 5 placebo recipients and 8 SARS-CoV-2 convalescent individuals. Investigators did not know the trial group allocation while performing experiments and assessing outcomes. Ad26.COV2.S was given intramuscularly at 5x10^10 or 1x10^11 viral particles, as a single shot or as two shots 56 days apart. Trial participants were randomized into five groups of five: low-dose or high-dose Ad26.COV2.S given once or twice, or placebo on both occasions. TCRbeta repertoire sequencing was used to assess the specificity and breadth of SARS-CoV-2-reactive T cell receptors after Ad26.COV2.S vaccination.

Study-wide conclusions, independent of this receptor: Vaccine and placebo recipients had similar non-spike TCR breadth, a finding consistent with the vaccine containing only spike. Higher spike-specific TCR breadth was observed in Ad26.COV2.S recipients than in placebo recipients (P = 0.0014). Comparing responses between vaccine doses or regimens was not something the study was powered to do. It was noted by the authors that total T cell responses may have been underestimated by the TCR breadth and depth analyses. Substantial breadth of spike-specific CD8+ and CD4+ T cell responses was reported after vaccination.

The sample's treatment or condition label, decoded: 15 to 20 received Ad26.COV2.S at low or high dose, single or two shots; about five received placebo; per-sample allocation not given. Repertoires of vaccine and placebo recipients were sequenced from samples collected on day 63 after the first injection. Cohort 1b enrolled around 24 adults aged 18-55 years at a single site in Boston, USA, between 29 July and 7 August 2020. Ad26.COV2.S was a replication-incompetent adenovirus type 26 vector expressing a prefusion-stabilized SARS-CoV-2 spike protein from the original Wuhan strain. Spanning cysteine to phenylalanine, the CDR3 consists of 17 amino acids. Solely the CDR3 DNA is kept, with 51 bases framed from the first base. Looking up the germline V gene yields CDR1 SGDLS and CDR2 YYNGEE. V was cut back by 5 bases and J by 3 bases, leaving a gap of 21 bases between them. As to this clone: The antigen it recognizes is unknown. Per-base qualities were not stored, and no clone one base away is much larger.

The immunoSEQ Assay was the method used to sequence TCRbeta CDR3 regions. After extraction, genomic DNA underwent amplification by bias-controlled multiplex PCR, followed by high-throughput sequencing. Per the source publication's procedure: To quantify the absolute abundance of every unique TCRbeta CDR3 region, sequences were collapsed and filtered. T cell fraction was estimated by normalizing TCRbeta template counts to usable DNA, which was measured by amplifying reference genes present in all nucleated cells. Repertoire TCRs were annotated as SARS-CoV-2-specific when V gene, CDR3 amino acid sequence and J gene were exactly matched to a known reactive TCR set. The reference SARS-CoV-2 TCR set was derived from MIRA and filtered for enrichment in COVID-19-positive ImmuneCODE repertoires, a step that removed public or cross-reactive TCRs. Using the MIRA antigens, annotated TCRs were further analysed by specific ORF or by position within an ORF. Depth was the summed frequency of annotated unique rearrangements, while breadth was defined as annotated unique rearrangements over total unique productive rearrangements. Group comparisons of TCR breadth used two-sided Wilcoxon rank-sum tests. Drawn from immuneACCESS, this table holds only the in-frame rearrangements with V and J called that TCRdb kept. Clones are partly lost; checked studies trace under half to an unresolved V gene and leave the rest unexplained. For V, J and clone size, that table is used; D and trimming come from the DNA. In this sample the table shows about 330,000 clones, roughly 90% of which occur a single time. 4.5% to 7% of the sample is taken by the ten largest.

Rearrangement joined TRBV9 to TRBJ1-3; TRBD1 is a possible D gene, resting on 5 matching bases. The source material was peripheral blood, sampled in a trial of Ad26.COV2.S vaccine versus placebo. The receptor was derived from a person aged 18-65 years who received the Ad26.COV2.S COVID-19 vaccine or a placebo. The CDR3 reads as follows: CASSGAPTNRGGNTIYF. At the DNA level, the sequence is TGTGCCAGCAGTGGGGCACCCACCAATCGGGGTGGAAACACCATATATTTT. Beyond the CDR3, the reference TRBV9 and TRBJ1-3 genes provide the residues; the full variable domain reads: DSGVTQTPKHLITATGQRVTLRCSPRSGDLSVYWYQQSLDQGLQFLIQYYNGEERAKGNILERFSAQQFPDLHSELNLSSLELGDSALYFCASSGAPTNRGGNTIYFGEGSWLTVV.